This T cell receptor (beta chain) stems from a study of T-cell reconstitution after alpha-beta-depleted transplantation in children (TCRdb year 2016). Regarding the research as a whole: T-cell immune reconstitution after TCRalphabeta/CD19-depleted allogeneic hematopoietic cell transplantation in children was quantitatively tracked in the study by means of TCR repertoire profiling.

This clonotype was detected many times. Its recognized antigen is unknown. Nothing much larger sits one base from this clone, and base qualities are not available. The receptor library was made with PCR. This sample was sequenced with an Illumina HiSeq 2500. TCR libraries were prepared with molecular barcoding, using unique molecular identifiers to normalize TCRbeta repertoire quantification. TCRdb itself trimmed the public reads at Q25 with fastp, ran MiXCR and retained productive beta chains. Every CDR3 protein is listed once, alongside the most common genes and DNA of its rows. In this sample the table shows some 220,000 distinct CDR3 sequences, around 10% of which occur a single time. The biggest ten clones account for about 6% of the sample. V loses 3 bases of germline sequence and J loses 1 base, and the interval between the two ends is 16 bases. Spanning cysteine to phenylalanine, the CDR3 consists of 16 amino acids. Just CDR3 DNA is preserved here, 48 bases in frame from base 1. CDR1 and CDR2 were assigned from the germline V gene as KGHSH and LQKENI.

The TCR sequence derives from a human donor who donated a stem cell graft to a child with acute lymphoblastic leukemia. The sequences come from PBMCs from the stem cell graft donor, collected from the stem cell graft. The chain is encoded by TRBV18 joined to TRBJ2-7; the D gene is possibly TRBD2, with 6 bases matching. The nucleotide sequence reads TGTGCCAGCTCACCGATCCCGGGGGTTCGATCCTACGAGCAGTACTTC. The resulting protein is CASSPIPGVRSYEQYF.